This T cell receptor beta chain was recorded in a study of blood T cell repertoires in COVID-19. Germline CDR1 and CDR2: SGHRS and YFSETQ. V lost 4 bases and J lost 0, with 11 bases in between. This CDR3 has 16 residues. Clones were sequenced by immunoSEQ multiplex PCR, and TCRdb holds only the in-frame ones, with some missing. The sample includes more than 200,000 clones, approximately 89% of them seen just once. Membership in each cohort depended on participant-reported clinical history. The sample comprised PBMCs or T cells enriched from blood (not recorded which). This receptor was taken from a woman aged 25 to 45 who had been exposed to COVID-19. V and J are TRBV5-1 and TRBJ1-6; D might be TRBD1 (6 bases). The CDR3 region is CASSTGQSSYNSPLHF. CDR3 nucleotide sequence: TGCGCCAGCAGCACCGGACAGAGCTCCTATAATTCACCCCTCCACTTT.